This T cell receptor beta chain was sequenced for a study of blood T cells in healthy people across ages. In the study overall: With template switching, about one barcoded beta molecule was captured per two T cells.

Donation came from healthy Caucasian individuals in Russia who were aged roughly 6 to 100. A second about 7 to 11 cycle PCR used barcoded and J-beta primers. All cDNA molecules were each tagged by a template-switch adaptor with 12 random nucleotides. TCRdb passed the 5' RACE reads through MiXCR, listing each CDR3 protein once. The sample has 1.5 million to 2 million distinct CDR3 sequences, roughly 30% seen once. The CDR3 length is 15 residues. V shed 3 bases and J 6 bases; nucleotides not matched to a gene: 10. In germline, CDR1 is SGDLS, CDR2 YYNGEE. This clonotype showed up many times. Sample: blood. V gene TRBV9 combines with J gene TRBJ1-2; TRBD1 agrees at 8 bases. The receptor's source is a woman aged 25-40 years in good health. CDR3 region: CASSEGPRTGNGYTF. The DNA of the CDR3 is TGTGCCAGCAGCGAGGGCCCCCGGACAGGGAATGGCTACACCTTC.